A selection of T cell receptor beta chains follows, all from one sample in a study of T cell repertoires in cytomegalovirus infection. One entry per CDR3 protein results from TCRdb running MiXCR on the reads. Of hundreds of thousands of distinct CDR3 sequences in the sample, about 33% are singletons; the top ten hold roughly a sixth. Antigens for these TCRs are unknown. Sequencing used cultured PBMCs, obtained from culture after CMV antigen stimulation. All receptors derive from a human donor in good health (CMV status not recorded). Some clones in this sample may be carry-over from other donors' samples. The conserved cysteine and the conserved F or W are not part of the CDR3 here.

J gene: TRBJ2-6
V gene: TRBV12-3/TRBV12-4
CDR3 protein: AGGQSRGANVLT

J gene: TRBJ1-2
V gene: TRBV27
CDR3 protein: ASSSRDRINYGYT

J gene: TRBJ1-1
V gene: TRBV6-6
CDR3 protein: ASSRERGVDEAF

J gene: TRBJ2-1
V gene: TRBV7-6
CDR3 protein: ASSLAAGEGYNEQF

J gene: TRBJ1-5
V gene: TRBV7-8
CDR3 protein: ASSGGGGQPQH

J gene: TRBJ1-2
V gene: TRBV7-2
CDR3 protein: ASSTSNVRDYGYT

J gene: TRBJ2-1
V gene: TRBV6-1
CDR3 protein: ASFATMREQF

J gene: TRBJ1-3
V gene: TRBV28
CDR3 protein: ASSSRDSRISSGNTIY

J gene: TRBJ2-6
V gene: TRBV4-3
CDR3 protein: ASSQDRANSGANVLT

J gene: TRBJ2-5
V gene: TRBV5-6
CDR3 protein: ASSLVLAGLETQY

J gene: TRBJ1-1
V gene: TRBV20-1
CDR3 protein: SARDGSVRREAF

J gene: TRBJ1-6
V gene: TRBV6-5
CDR3 protein: ASSFSRSGDRDSPLH

J gene: TRBJ1-5
V gene: TRBV6-6
CDR3 protein: ASRDRLGLGSNQPQH

J gene: TRBJ1-5
V gene: TRBV7-2
CDR3 protein: ASSQQGHSNQPQH

J gene: TRBJ1-5
V gene: TRBV28
CDR3 protein: ASSFLVTKGQPQH

J gene: TRBJ2-7
V gene: TRBV28
CDR3 protein: ASSSGGPEQY

J gene: TRBJ2-3
V gene: TRBV7-2
CDR3 protein: ASSSRFTSGRSRTDTQY

J gene: TRBJ2-1
V gene: TRBV6-6
CDR3 protein: ASSYSGGDPIYNEQF

J gene: TRBJ2-1
V gene: TRBV7-2
CDR3 protein: ASSPSGTSSYNEQF

J gene: TRBJ2-3
V gene: TRBV29-1
CDR3 protein: SVGGLTGKGTDTQY

J gene: TRBJ1-5
V gene: TRBV7-2
CDR3 protein: ASSRRRGNQPQH

J gene: TRBJ2-1
V gene: TRBV20-1
CDR3 protein: SALDRSSYNEQF

J gene: TRBJ1-2
V gene: TRBV20-1
CDR3 protein: SAVQARQGPNYGYT

J gene: TRBJ2-3
V gene: TRBV19
CDR3 protein: ASSIDDFTDTQY

J gene: TRBJ2-4
V gene: TRBV4-1
CDR3 protein: ASSQTIPLSERNIQY

J gene: TRBJ2-4
V gene: TRBV7-9
CDR3 protein: ASSLDGADKNIQY

J gene: TRBJ2-7
V gene: TRBV5-4
CDR3 protein: ASSRDPDSYEQY

J gene: TRBJ2-2
V gene: TRBV7-8
CDR3 protein: ASSPASRGNTGELF

J gene: TRBJ2-5
V gene: TRBV7-2
CDR3 protein: ASRPQTSGRSETQY

J gene: TRBJ2-1
V gene: TRBV5-1
CDR3 protein: ASSGTSGSPEQF

J gene: TRBJ1-2
V gene: TRBV10-3
CDR3 protein: AISETGANYGYT

J gene: TRBJ2-1
V gene: TRBV11-3
CDR3 protein: ASSSGGMGLF

J gene: TRBJ1-1
V gene: TRBV19
CDR3 protein: ASSRGVEAF

J gene: TRBJ2-1
V gene: TRBV19
CDR3 protein: ATTKGREGDFGGQF

J gene: TRBJ1-1
V gene: TRBV7-9
CDR3 protein: ASSLARVRNTEAF

J gene: TRBJ1-2
V gene: TRBV12-3/TRBV12-4
CDR3 protein: ASSLWGAGSQADYGYT

J gene: TRBJ1-2
V gene: TRBV4-3
CDR3 protein: ASSSTEIGGNGYT

J gene: TRBJ2-1
V gene: TRBV6-6
CDR3 protein: ASSYPPLAERGSYNEQF

J gene: TRBJ1-2
V gene: TRBV19
CDR3 protein: ASSRQMTANYGYT

J gene: TRBJ1-3
V gene: TRBV6-6
CDR3 protein: ASTKSATNSGNTIY

J gene: TRBJ2-3
V gene: TRBV14
CDR3 protein: ASSQDHPESTDTQY

J gene: TRBJ1-3
V gene: TRBV7-2
CDR3 protein: ASSFALGRNTIY

J gene: TRBJ2-7
V gene: TRBV5-4
CDR3 protein: ASSPGPNSYEQY

J gene: TRBJ2-7
V gene: TRBV4-2
CDR3 protein: ASSQETSDSYEQY

J gene: TRBJ2-5
V gene: TRBV29-1
CDR3 protein: SVVASGSQETQY

J gene: TRBJ1-2
V gene: TRBV10-3
CDR3 protein: AISESLGTYGYT

J gene: TRBJ1-1
V gene: TRBV25-1
CDR3 protein: ASSQEGRLAAEAF

J gene: TRBJ1-1
V gene: TRBV12-3/TRBV12-4
CDR3 protein: ASSYTGEALTEAF

J gene: TRBJ2-5
V gene: TRBV7-3
CDR3 protein: ASSRTTTSGLY

J gene: TRBJ1-2
V gene: TRBV6-1
CDR3 protein: ASRMTATNYGYT

J gene: TRBJ2-1
V gene: TRBV28
CDR3 protein: ASRGGTGLYNEQF

J gene: TRBJ2-5
V gene: TRBV7-8
CDR3 protein: ASSLSELQETQY

J gene: TRBJ2-1
V gene: TRBV6-8
CDR3 protein: ASSYQGPNNEQF